This T cell receptor beta chain was profiled in a study of cytomegalovirus exposure and HLA in healthy donors. Study-wide background: Both the 120 validation repertoires and the approximately 700 first-cohort repertoires used the same platform, as reported by a later analysis. Findings of the study overall: The TCR clusters that emerged in the first cohort tended, a later analysis found, to co-occur in the roughly 110 validation repertoires. Reported performance of the classifier showed diagnosis of cytomegalovirus status with high specificity and sensitivity.

This table comes from immunoSEQ multiplex PCR, and its TCRdb copy is limited to in-frame clones, with some not included. The table shows approximately 90,000 clones, with approximately 95% occurring only once. Germline V lookup: CDR1 SGHRS, CDR2 YFSETQ. Trimming pared 1 base from V and 1 base from J, leaving 5 bases between. This CDR3 spans 13 amino acids. Comments on this clone: Its cognate antigen is unknown.

Sequenced material: PBMCs. This rearrangement joins TRBV5-1 to TRBJ2-5, with D unresolved. The receptor was derived from a young woman in good health and CMV-seropositive. CDR3 in DNA: TGCGCCAGCAGCTTGTCTGTCCAAGAGACCCAGTACTTC. Its protein is CASSLSVQETQYF. The full variable domain, completed using reference TRBV5-1 and TRBJ2-5, is KAGVTQTPRYLIKTRGQQVTLSCSPISGHRSVSWYQQTPGQGLQFLFEYFSETQRNKGNFPGRFSGRQFSNSRSEMNVSTLELGDSALYLCASSLSVQETQYFGPGTRLLVL.